Each of the 25 T cell receptor beta chains below was sequenced from the same sample in a study of blood T cell repertoires in COVID-19. Only in-frame clones appear in the TCRdb table, and some are missing; sequencing was by immunoSEQ multiplex PCR. The sample lists some 250,000 clones, 75% to 85% occurring once. What was sequenced was peripheral blood. Receptor source: a woman aged 60-75 years with active or convalescent COVID-19.

This sequence joins TRBV25-1 and TRBJ2-3; no clear D. V lost 4 bases and J lost 0, with 5 bases in between. The CDR3 covers 13 residues. Germline V gene sequence: CDR1 MGHDK, CDR2 SYGVNS. CDR3 amino acids: CASSGQSTDTQYF. The CDR3 DNA follows: TGTGCCAGCAGTGGGCAGAGCACAGATACGCAGTATTTT.

The chain is built from TRBV7-2 and TRBJ1-5; D gene uncertain. Trimming removed 8 bases at V and 2 bases at J, with 7 bases between. The germline V gene has CDR1 SGHTA and CDR2 FQGNSA. The CDR3 extends over 12 amino acids. The CDR3 reads CASGEGNQPQHF. As DNA, the CDR3 is TGTGCCAGCGGGGAGGGCAATCAGCCCCAGCATTTT.

This chain uses TRBV7-9 with TRBJ1-1; 7 bases agree with TRBD1. This CDR3 is 14 amino acids long. Germline CDR1 reads SEHNR; CDR2 reads FQNEAQ (reference sequence). The V segment lost 5 bases and the J segment 5 bases; nucleotides outside the gene matches: 8. The CDR3 DNA reads TGTGCCAGCAGCCACCCGACAGGGACGACTGAAGCTTTCTTT. Protein sequence: CASSHPTGTTEAFF.

CDR3 sequence reads: CASSFSANYGYTF. CDR3 nucleotides: TGTGCCAGCAGCTTTAGCGCTAACTATGGCTACACCTTC. The V and J genes are TRBV5-6 and TRBJ1-2; D gene ambiguous. V was pared by 2 bases and J by 0 bases, with 5 bases between. The CDR3 runs to 13 residues. From germline, CDR1 is SGHDT and CDR2 YYEEEE.

The gene calls are TRBV11-2 and TRBJ2-7; 9 bases align to TRBD2. V lost 5 bases and J lost 7; bases outside the gene matches: 12. The germline CDR1 and CDR2 sequences are SGHAT and FQNNGV. The CDR3 runs to 15 residues. The CDR3 region has the DNA TGTGCCAGCAGCACACTAGCGCGGCGGGGGGGTGAGCAGTACTTC. It yields the protein CASSTLARRGGEQYF.

The chain is built from TRBV5-1 and TRBJ1-6; 7 nucleotides agree with TRBD1. V lost 4 bases to trimming and J lost 7 bases; unmatched junction nucleotides: 5. Germline V gene sequence: CDR1 SGHRS, CDR2 YFSETQ. The CDR3 totals 14 residues. In DNA form, the CDR3 reads TGCGCCAGCAGCCAGACAGGGCCGAATTCACCCCTCCACTTT. It yields the protein CASSQTGPNSPLHF.

This clone was recorded a few times. V gene TRBV5-1 combines with J gene TRBJ1-1; no firm D call. The CDR3 is 14 amino acids. V lost 4 bases and J 0 bases, leaving 10 bases between the germline ends. Looked up from germline, CDR1 is SGHRS and CDR2 is YFSETQ. The CDR3: CASSPVPMNTEAFF. CDR3 nucleotide sequence: TGCGCCAGCAGCCCGGTCCCTATGAACACTGAAGCTTTCTTT.

The table lists this clone with a few counts. The rearrangement links TRBV5-1 to TRBJ2-1, with 8 bases lining up with TRBD2. V shed 4 bases and J 4 bases; nucleotides not matched to a gene: 10. The CDR3 covers 16 residues. Germline CDR1 SGHRS, CDR2 YFSETQ. CDR3 sequence (DNA): TGCGCCAGCAGCATGCTAACTAGCGGCGGGTACAATGAGCAGTTCTTC. Translating gives CASSMLTSGGYNEQFF.

The genes are TRBV15 and TRBJ1-4; D not certain. The V gene's germline CDR1 is LNHNV and CDR2 YYDKDF (reference sequence). V lost 5 bases, J lost 7 bases, and 17 bases lay in between. There are 15 residues in the CDR3. CDR3 DNA: TGTGCCACCAGCCCGGAGTGGTCGGAGGGTGAAAAACTGTTTTTT. Translating gives CATSPEWSEGEKLFF.

V is TRBV7-9 and J is TRBJ2-3; D remains ambiguous. The CDR3 spans 14 residues. Germline lookup yields CDR1 SEHNR and CDR2 FQNEAQ (reference sequence). V was clipped by 5 bases and J by 0 bases, with 9 bases between them. The CDR3 coding sequence is TGTGCCAGCAGCCCCCAGATTAGCACAGATACGCAGTATTTT. Protein product: CASSPQISTDTQYF.

The V and J genes are TRBV18 and TRBJ2-3; no reliable D call. With 0 bases removed from V and 0 bases from J, the gap between germline ends came to 4 bases. The CDR3 runs 14 residues. CDR1 is KGHSH, CDR2 LQKENI, per germline. The chain's CDR3 is CASSPPASTDTQYF. The CDR3 DNA follows: TGTGCCAGCTCACCACCGGCAAGCACAGATACGCAGTATTTT.

This rearrangement joins TRBV18 to TRBJ2-3, with 8 bases that match TRBD2. The CDR3 has 16 residues. The ends lost 1 base at V and 2 bases at J; junction bases unmatched: 5. Germline V gene sequence: CDR1 KGHSH, CDR2 LQKENI. The CDR3 loop reads CASSPLGGEATDTQYF. The CDR3, as DNA: TGTGCCAGCTCACCACTCGGGGGGGAGGCCACAGATACGCAGTATTTT.

The gene calls are TRBV6-5 and TRBJ2-5, with 7 bases that match TRBD2. The CDR3 extends over 15 amino acids. Per germline, CDR1 MNHEY and CDR2 SVGAGI. Trimming removed 0 bases from V and 1 base from J; junction bases left unmatched: 2. The CDR3: CASSYSPSGQETQYF. CDR3 bases: TGTGCCAGCAGTTACTCCCCTAGCGGCCAAGAGACCCAGTACTTC.

This clone has at least ten counts. The chain has TRBV18 and TRBJ1-3; D unresolved. This CDR3 has 15 amino acids. The germline CDR1 and CDR2 sequences are KGHSH and LQKENI. Trimming took 3 bases from V and 0 from J, leaving 9 bases between them. CDR3 in DNA: TGTGCCAGCTCACCGAACGGGAACTCTGGAAACACCATATATTTT. This codes for CASSPNGNSGNTIYF.

V gene TRBV3-1 (or the pseudogene TRBV3-2) combines with J gene TRBJ1-2; D is ambiguous. The germline V gene encodes CDR1 LGHDT and CDR2 YNNKEL (reference sequence). The ends were cut back, 0 bases at V and 4 bases at J, with 15 bases in the middle. The CDR3 totals 16 residues. Written as DNA, the CDR3 is TGTGCCAGCAGCCAAGATTGGAGGGTCCCCCTCTATGGCTACACCTTC. Its translation: CASSQDWRVPLYGYTF.

The chain recombines TRBV7-2 with TRBJ2-3; TRBD2 matches at 9 bases. CDR1 is SGHTA, CDR2 FQGNSA, per germline. V was pared by 3 bases and J by 5 bases, with 6 bases of the junction left unmatched. CDR3 length: 15 amino acids. The DNA for the CDR3 is TGTGCCAGCAGCTTTGGCGGGGGGGCAGGAGATACGCAGTATTTT. The encoded protein is CASSFGGGAGDTQYF.

This clone has a single count. J is TRBJ2-7 and V is TRBV7-9, with a weak D call TRBD1 (6 bases). Germline V gene lookup returns CDR1 SEHNR and CDR2 FQNEAQ (reference sequence). The V end was cut by 4 bases, the J end by 6 bases, with 13 bases between. The CDR3 totals 13 residues. The CDR3 loop is CASSSRDTTEQYF. DNA for the CDR3: TGTGCCAGCAGCTCCCGGGACACGACCGAGCAGTACTTC. The full variable domain, its missing parts supplied by reference TRBV7-9 and TRBJ2-7, is DTGVSQNPRHKITKRGQNVTFRCDPISEHNRLYWYRQTLGQGPEFLTYFQNEAQLEKSRLLSDRFSAERPKGSFSTLEIQRTEQGDSAMYLCASSSRDTTEQYFGPGTRLTVT.

As for this clone: Within the sample, other DNA sequences also encode this same CDR3. J is TRBJ2-3 and V is TRBV18; a weak D match, TRBD2 (5 bases). The CDR3 runs 13 residues. Looked up from germline, CDR1 is KGHSH and CDR2 is LQKENI. The ends were cut back, 0 bases at V and 6 bases at J, with 7 bases in the middle. The CDR3, as DNA: TGTGCCAGCTCACCACCGTCGGGGGATACGCAGTATTTT. This sequence encodes CASSPPSGDTQYF.

In DNA form, the CDR3 reads TGTGCCACCACAGGTGAATGGAATTATGGCTACACCTTC. Translating gives CATTGEWNYGYTF. The gene calls are TRBV25-1 and TRBJ1-2, with a weak D call TRBD1 (5 bases). Germline values: CDR1 MGHDK, CDR2 SYGVNS. The CDR3 spans 13 residues. Deletions cut 10 bases from V and 5 bases from J, with 17 bases between.

The V call is TRBV9, the J call TRBJ1-1, with 9 bases matching TRBD1. J gave up 4 bases and V 0 bases, and 4 bases lay outside the gene matches. This CDR3 contains 15 residues. Germline CDR1 reads SGDLS; CDR2 reads YYNGEE. This CDR3 is CASSVGPTGGTEAFF. In DNA form, the CDR3 reads TGTGCCAGCAGCGTAGGACCGACAGGGGGCACTGAAGCTTTCTTT. Full variable domain (missing parts from reference TRBV9 and TRBJ1-1): DSGVTQTPKHLITATGQRVTLRCSPRSGDLSVYWYQQSLDQGLQFLIQYYNGEERAKGNILERFSAQQFPDLHSELNLSSLELGDSALYFCASSVGPTGGTEAFFGQGTRLTVV.

The chain combines TRBV6-5 with TRBJ1-3, with a tentative D call TRBD1 (6 bases). The V and J ends lost 7 bases and 2 bases respectively, with 12 bases between them. The CDR3 runs 14 residues. Germline V CDR1 and CDR2: MNHEY, SVGAGI. CDR3 residues: CASNPQGTGNTIYF. The CDR3 region has the DNA TGTGCCAGCAACCCGCAGGGGACTGGAAACACCATATATTTT.

The rearrangement links TRBV12-5 to TRBJ2-2; D is undetermined. This CDR3 has 15 residues. V gave up 2 bases and J gave up 4 bases, with 11 bases separating them. CDR1 is LGHNT and CDR2 is FRNRAP in the germline V gene. Written as DNA, the CDR3 is TGTGCTAGTGGTTTGCTGCGCGTCGGCACCGGGGAGCTGTTTTTT. Translating it yields CASGLLRVGTGELFF.

V and J are TRBV7-2 and TRBJ2-6; D is unresolved. The CDR3 is made up of 16 amino acids. V lost 3 bases and J 0 bases, leaving 9 bases between the germline ends. CDR1 SGHTA and CDR2 FQGNSA come from the germline V gene. CDR3 DNA sequence: TGTGCCAGCAGCTTTGTATCGGGCTCTGGGGCCAACGTCCTGACTTTC. Translation: CASSFVSGSGANVLTF.

The V gene is TRBV20-1, the J gene TRBJ1-2; D ambiguous. CDR1 and CDR2 (germline): DFQATT, SNEGSKA (reference sequence). V was clipped by 3 bases and J by 2 bases, with 10 bases between them. The CDR3 extends over 13 amino acids. The CDR3 loop reads CSASSDKNYGYTF. Written as DNA, the CDR3 is TGCAGTGCTAGTTCTGACAAGAACTATGGCTACACCTTC.

CDR3 nucleotides: TGTGCCAGCACCCGGGACAGAAATGGCAATCAGCCCCAGCATTTT. As protein: CASTRDRNGNQPQHF. The chain recombines TRBV6-5 with TRBJ1-5; 7 positions match TRBD1. The V gene end was trimmed by 7 bases and the J gene end by 2 bases; junction bases not matched to a gene: 8. There are 15 residues in the CDR3. The V gene's germline CDR1 is MNHEY and CDR2 SVGAGI.